The 30 T cell receptor beta chains below come from one sample, sequenced in a study of blood T cell repertoires in COVID-19. Sequencing was performed with immunoSEQ multiplex PCR; in TCRdb, only in-frame clones are kept and a portion is missing. The repertoire includes roughly 51,000 clones, around nine tenths of them detected once, and about 5.1% sits in the top ten. The sequenced sample was peripheral blood. These receptors were obtained from a man in his sixties or seventies with acute or convalescent COVID-19.

This chain joins TRBV6-5 and TRBJ1-4; 8 bases map to TRBD1. Germline loops: CDR1 MNHEY, CDR2 SVGAGI. J lost 2 bases, V lost 2 bases, and 1 base had no gene match. This CDR3 contains 15 residues. CDR3 in DNA: TGTGCCAGCAGTTACGGGGACAGGACTAATGAAAAACTGTTTTTT. Translated, it gives CASSYGDRTNEKLFF.

The chain combines TRBV12-3 or TRBV12-4 with TRBJ1-2; 8 bases match TRBD1. This CDR3 is built from 13 residues. The trim removed 7 bases at V and 4 bases at J, leaving 5 bases unmatched. CDR3 residues: CASTPGQGYGYTF. The CDR3 coding sequence is TGTGCCAGCACCCCCGGACAGGGCTATGGCTACACCTTC.

The V and J genes are TRBV2 and TRBJ1-1; maybe TRBD1 (5 bases). V was trimmed by 7 bases and J by 7 bases, leaving 16 bases between them. The germline CDR1 and CDR2 sequences are SNHLY and FYNNEI. The CDR3 extends over 13 amino acids. This CDR3 is CASTPNWGLEAFF. CDR3 nucleotide sequence: TGTGCCAGCACCCCAAATTGGGGACTTGAAGCTTTCTTT.

The V and J genes are TRBV6-6 and TRBJ1-4; 10 bases agree with TRBD1. V lost 6 bases and J lost 1; bases outside the gene matches: 5. Germline-derived CDR1 and CDR2 are MNHNY and SVGAGI (reference sequence). This CDR3 comprises 16 residues. This CDR3 is CASRSRDRGTNEKLFF. As DNA, the CDR3 is TGTGCCAGCAGAAGCCGGGACAGGGGAACTAATGAAAAACTGTTTTTT.

The J gene is TRBJ2-3, the V gene TRBV28, with D maybe TRBD1 (5 bases). CDR3 length: 13 residues. CDR1 is MDHEN, CDR2 SYDVKM, per germline. Deletions cut 5 bases from V and 3 bases from J, with 9 bases between. The CDR3 sequence: CASSKGRTDTQYF. Written as DNA, the CDR3 is TGTGCCAGCAGTAAGGGGCGAACAGATACGCAGTATTTT.

This sequence joins TRBV7-3 and TRBJ1-1; D might be TRBD1 (5 bases). Germline CDR1 and CDR2: SGHTA and FQGTGA. V was clipped by 0 bases and J by 0 bases, with 14 bases between them. This CDR3 contains 17 residues. The CDR3 DNA reads as TGTGCCAGCAGCTTAACGGGGCTGGGGCGAATGAACACTGAAGCTTTCTTT. As protein: CASSLTGLGRMNTEAFF.

This clone occurred once. The chain couples TRBV5-1 to TRBJ2-7; 7 positions match TRBD1. Germline V CDR1 and CDR2: SGHRS, YFSETQ. The CDR3 has 13 residues. V was clipped by 0 bases and J by 6 bases; unmatched bases: 3. The CDR3 loop reads CASSLGQGSEQYF. The CDR3 DNA is TGCGCCAGCAGCTTGGGACAGGGATCCGAGCAGTACTTC.

The genes are TRBV5-1 and TRBJ1-1; the D gene is possibly TRBD1 (5 bases). Germline-derived CDR1 and CDR2 are SGHRS and YFSETQ. The V end lost 1 base, the J end lost 3 bases, and 7 bases lay between the germline ends. The CDR3 is 13 residues long. This CDR3 reads CASSLWGDTEAFF. The CDR3 coding sequence is TGCGCCAGCAGCTTGTGGGGGGACACTGAAGCTTTCTTT. The full variable domain, its missing parts supplied by reference TRBV5-1 and TRBJ1-1, is KAGVTQTPRYLIKTRGQQVTLSCSPISGHRSVSWYQQTPGQGLQFLFEYFSETQRNKGNFPGRFSGRQFSNSRSEMNVSTLELGDSALYLCASSLWGDTEAFFGQGTRLTVV.

A single count supports this clone. The CDR3 DNA reads as TGCAGCGTTGTTACAGGCGGCGATGAAAAACTGTTTTTT. This gives the protein CSVVTGGDEKLFF. The rearrangement links TRBV29-1 to TRBJ1-4; D is possibly TRBD1 (5 bases). This CDR3 is 13 amino acids long. Germline-derived CDR1 and CDR2 are SQVTM and ANQGSEA. Trimming cost V 4 bases and J 6 bases, with 12 bases left between them.

The chain recombines TRBV19 with TRBJ1-5; 9 bases agree with TRBD1. The CDR3 is 16 amino acids. Trimming cost V 5 bases and J 3 bases; bases outside gene matches: 8. The germline V gene has CDR1 LNHDA and CDR2 SQIVND (reference sequence). CDR3 amino acids: CASSAGRQGVNQPQHF. The CDR3 DNA sequence: TGTGCCAGTAGTGCCGGTCGACAGGGGGTCAATCAGCCCCAGCATTTT.

The gene calls are TRBV19 and TRBJ1-2, with D unclear. This CDR3 comprises 13 residues. The ends were cut back, 10 bases at V and 3 bases at J, with 15 bases in the middle. Germline loops: CDR1 LNHDA, CDR2 SQIVND (reference sequence). CDR3: CATAGGFYYGYTF. CDR3 in DNA: TGTGCCACCGCGGGAGGGTTTTACTATGGCTACACCTTC.

This chain links TRBV7-2 with TRBJ2-2; the D gene is possibly TRBD1 (6 bases). The CDR3 loop spans 15 amino acids. V was clipped by 4 bases and J by 5 bases, with 14 bases between them. The germline V gene encodes CDR1 SGHTA and CDR2 FQGNSA. The chain's CDR3 is CASSSATRGTGELFF. Here the CDR3 DNA reads TGTGCCAGCAGCTCAGCCACCAGGGGAACCGGGGAGCTGTTTTTT.

The chain has TRBV27 and TRBJ1-6; no clear D. Germline CDR1 MNHEY, CDR2 SMNVEV (reference sequence). The CDR3 covers 15 residues. V was cut by 4 bases and J by 9 bases, with 16 bases left in between. The CDR3 DNA is TGTGCCAGCAGTTACAGAATTATGAATGGTTCACCCCTCCACTTT. It encodes CASSYRIMNGSPLHF.

The genes are TRBV5-1 and TRBJ2-1, with TRBD2 as a possible D gene (7 bases). The CDR3 contains 18 residues. The ends were cut back, 2 bases at V and 5 bases at J, with 23 bases in the middle. Germline V gene sequence: CDR1 SGHRS, CDR2 YFSETQ. As DNA, the CDR3 is TGCGCCAGCAGCTTCCCGACTGGCGGGGGCCGGGTTAACAATGAGCAGTTCTTC. Amino acid sequence: CASSFPTGGGRVNNEQFF.

The chain has TRBV18 and TRBJ1-1; D possibly corresponds to TRBD1 (6 bases). V was clipped by 3 bases and J by 1 base, with 9 bases between them. Germline V gene data show CDR1 as KGHSH and CDR2 as LQKENI. The CDR3 runs to 14 residues. The CDR3 DNA reads as TGTGCCAGCTCACCTTTGGACAGGAACACTGAAGCTTTCTTT. It yields the protein CASSPLDRNTEAFF.

This sequence joins TRBV3-1 (or the pseudogene TRBV3-2) and TRBJ2-7; no firm D call. Germline CDR1 LGHDT, CDR2 YNNKEL (reference sequence). This CDR3 has 13 amino acids. Trimming removed 1 base at V and 6 bases at J, with 10 bases between. The CDR3, as DNA: TGTGCCAGCAGCCAAGTTGTCGGCGGCGAGCAGTACTTC. It codes for CASSQVVGGEQYF.

This clone was observed once. This chain links TRBV5-6 with TRBJ2-3, with a weak D call TRBD1 (6 bases). CDR3 length equals 17 residues. Germline assignment: CDR1 SGHDT and CDR2 YYEEEE. The ends were cut back, 6 bases at V and 4 bases at J, with 24 bases in the middle. The CDR3 loop is CASTLRLGGLPSDTQYF. The CDR3 region has the DNA TGTGCCAGCACCCTCCGGCTTGGGGGCCTTCCTTCAGATACGCAGTATTTT.

The rearrangement links TRBV9 to TRBJ2-7, with 8 bases lining up with TRBD1. V gave up 0 bases and J gave up 5 bases; unmatched junction bases: 1. Germline CDR1 and CDR2: SGDLS and YYNGEE. The CDR3 is 13 amino acids. The CDR3 reads CASSVGTGNEQYF. In DNA, the CDR3 is TGTGCCAGCAGCGTAGGGACAGGGAACGAGCAGTACTTC.

This clone appeared once. The chain has TRBV19 and TRBJ2-1; 9 nucleotides agree with TRBD2. V lost 3 bases, J lost 4 bases, and 7 bases stayed unmatched. The CDR3 extends over 16 amino acids. Germline CDR1 is LNHDA and CDR2 is SQIVND (reference sequence). CDR3 residues: CASSMARTSAYNEQFF. In DNA form, the CDR3 reads TGTGCCAGTAGTATGGCCAGGACTAGCGCTTACAATGAGCAGTTCTTC.

As DNA, the CDR3 is TGTGCCAGTAGAAACCGGGACAGGGGAGGCTACGAGCAGTACTTC. This encodes CASRNRDRGGYEQYF. The chain employs TRBV19 and TRBJ2-7, with 10 bases aligning to TRBD1. J gave up 3 bases and V 6 bases, and 8 bases lay outside the gene matches. The germline CDR1 and CDR2 sequences are LNHDA and SQIVND (reference sequence). CDR3 length equals 15 residues. The full variable domain, completed using reference TRBV19 and TRBJ2-7, is DGGITQSPKYLFRKEGQNVTLSCEQNLNHDAMYWYRQDPGQGLRLIYYSQIVNDFQKGDIAEGYSVSREKKESFPLTVTSAQKNPTAFYLCASRNRDRGGYEQYFGPGTRLTVT.

The chain uses TRBV5-1 and TRBJ2-5; 9 bases fit TRBD2. The germline V gene has CDR1 SGHRS and CDR2 YFSETQ. J gave up 5 bases and V 4 bases, and 15 bases lay outside the gene matches. The CDR3 has 17 residues. The CDR3 DNA sequence: TGCGCCAGCAGCCCAAAGGGGCTAGCGGGGTCGTGGGAGACCCAGTACTTC. This translates into CASSPKGLAGSWETQYF.

The chain joins TRBV27 to TRBJ1-6, with 9 bases lining up with TRBD1. CDR3 length: 14 residues. V dropped 5 bases and J dropped 11; count of bases not matched to a gene: 7. CDR1 and CDR2 (germline): MNHEY, SMNVEV (reference sequence). The CDR3 nucleotides are TGTGCCAGCAGTCCCTCGGGACAGGGCGCACCCCTCCACTTT. This sequence encodes CASSPSGQGAPLHF.

The chain combines TRBV21-1 with TRBJ2-4; TRBD1 was called by the table and not checked on the DNA. TRBV21-1 is an annotated pseudogene. The CDR3 runs to 19 residues. The CDR3: CASSNRAGSRVFAKNIQYF. The CDR3 DNA reads as TGTGCCAGCAGCAACAGAGCAGGGTCTCGGGTATTCGCCAAAAACATTCAGTACTTC.

The chain carries TRBV20-1 and TRBJ2-1; no definite D call. The germline CDR1 and CDR2 sequences are DFQATT and SNEGSKA (reference sequence). V was shortened by 3 bases and J by 7 bases, with 4 bases between the two germline ends. This CDR3 is built from 10 residues. In nucleotides, the CDR3 is TGCAGTGCTAGGAGTAATGAGCAGTTCTTC. Protein product: CSARSNEQFF.

The chain joins TRBV11-2 to TRBJ1-1, with D possibly TRBD1 on 6 matching bases. Germline V gives CDR1 SGHAT, CDR2 FQNNGV. The length of the CDR3 is 16 residues. The V gene lost 4 bases and the J gene lost 1 base, with 16 bases spanning the gap. The CDR3: CASSSRMIQGNTEAFF. CDR3 coding DNA: TGTGCCAGCAGCTCCCGAATGATACAGGGGAACACTGAAGCTTTCTTT.

V usage is TRBV5-1 and J usage is TRBJ1-2, with 8 bases matching TRBD1. V lost 4 bases, J lost 4 bases, and 6 bases stayed unmatched. Germline lookup yields CDR1 SGHRS and CDR2 YFSETQ. The CDR3 covers 14 residues. The CDR3 region has the DNA TGCGCCAGCAGCCTCGGGGACAGGTCCTATGGCTACACCTTC. Amino acids: CASSLGDRSYGYTF.

In its sample, this clone was seen once. The chain joins TRBV27 to TRBJ2-2; no firm D call. The V end lost 6 bases, the J end lost 5 bases, and 10 bases lay between the germline ends. The germline V gene encodes CDR1 MNHEY and CDR2 SMNVEV (reference sequence). The CDR3 is 13 residues long. The CDR3 region is CASSRQETGELFF. The CDR3 DNA reads as TGTGCCAGCAGCCGCCAGGAAACCGGGGAGCTGTTTTTT.

The chain has TRBV11-2 and TRBJ1-2, with 7 bases lining up with TRBD1. Germline CDR1 is SGHAT and CDR2 is FQNNGV. V was pared by 4 bases and J by 4 bases, with 3 bases of the junction left unmatched. The CDR3 covers 13 residues. Here the CDR3 reads CASSSGQVYGYTF. CDR3 nucleotides: TGTGCCAGCAGCTCTGGACAGGTCTATGGCTACACCTTC.

The DNA for the CDR3 is TGTGCCAGCAGTTTACTGGGGGCAGGTCCGGAATTGAACACTGAAGCTTTCTTT. This gives the protein CASSLLGAGPELNTEAFF. The chain is built from TRBV27 and TRBJ1-1, with D tentatively TRBD1 (6 bases). The CDR3 totals 18 residues. Looked up from germline, CDR1 is MNHEY and CDR2 is SMNVEV (reference sequence). The V and J ends lost 2 bases and 0 bases respectively, with 19 bases between them.

This chain uses TRBV19 with TRBJ2-3, with 8 bases lining up with TRBD2. The CDR3 runs to 16 residues. Losses at the gene ends were 0 bases for V and 2 bases for J; bases not matched to a gene: 4. From germline, CDR1 is LNHDA and CDR2 SQIVND (reference sequence). CDR3 coding DNA: TGTGCCAGTAGTATAGATCTAGCGGGCCTCACAGATACGCAGTATTTT. It is translated as CASSIDLAGLTDTQYF.